The 18 T cell receptor beta chains presented below share a single source sample, sequenced in a study of blood T cells in healthy people across ages (dated by TCRdb to the mid-2010s). The library was prepared using 5' RACE. The sequencer was an Illumina HiSeq 2500. A second PCR of about 6 to 11 cycles was run with a J-beta primer mix and a sample-barcoded 5' primer. TCRdb took the public reads, trimmed them with fastp at Q25, ran MiXCR for clone calling and kept in-frame beta chains. Rows are combined by CDR3 protein, so each entry shows the most common genes and DNA. Recorded for this sample are 1,100,000 or so distinct CDR3 sequences; over 35% of them occurred a single time. Approximately 20% of the sample is held by the ten biggest clonotypes. Sequencing input: blood. These receptors originate from a woman aged 60-75 years in good health.

The chain carries TRBV12-3 or TRBV12-4 and TRBJ2-7; 8 positions match TRBD1. V was pared by 3 bases and J by 1 base, with 5 bases of the junction left unmatched. This CDR3 region has 15 residues. In DNA, the CDR3 is TGTGCCAGCAGTTTTGGACAGGGACCGTCCTACGAGCAGTACTTC. This encodes CASSFGQGPSYEQYF.

This chain connects TRBV21-1 to TRBJ2-5; the table's D call TRBD1 went unverified against the DNA. TRBV21-1 is assigned pseudogene status. The CDR3 extends over 15 amino acids. The CDR3 is CASPDPTGEQETQYF. The CDR3 nucleotides read TGTGCCAGCCCTGACCCAACCGGAGAGCAAGAGACCCAGTACTTC.

In the case of this clonotype: Since a much larger clone is just one base distant, this may be a read error. The chain combines TRBV11-2 with TRBJ2-1; 7 positions agree with TRBD2. The J call may not be correct, given that the DNA end is closer to TRBJ2-7. The germline CDR1 and CDR2 sequences are SGHAT and FQNNGV. The CDR3 covers 14 residues. The CDR3 reads CASSWAGALNEQYF. DNA for the CDR3: TGTGCCAGCAGCTGGGCGGGAGCTTTGAATGAGCAGTACTTC.

This clonotype was seen a single time. CDR3 DNA sequence: TGTGCCAGCAGCGGAACCGGGACAGGGCCGTTCGTGAGAGGATCACCCCTCCACTTT. It encodes CASSGTGTGPFVRGSPLHF. This rearrangement joins TRBV9 to TRBJ1-6, with 9 bases lining up with TRBD1. The CDR3 is 19 residues long. The trim removed 3 bases at V and 10 bases at J, leaving 20 bases unmatched. CDR1 is SGDLS and CDR2 is YYNGEE in the germline V gene.

This clonotype was seen more than once but under ten times. V and J are TRBV4-1 and TRBJ2-5; no reliable D call. Germline V gene sequence: CDR1 MGHRA, CDR2 YSYEKL. The V end lost 0 bases, the J end lost 1 base, and 6 bases lay between the germline ends. The CDR3 runs 14 residues. The CDR3 region is CASSQDRIQETQYF. Here the CDR3 DNA reads TGCGCCAGCAGCCAAGACAGGATCCAAGAGACCCAGTACTTC.

This chain connects TRBV29-1 to TRBJ2-7; 7 bases line up with TRBD1. CDR3 size: 15 residues. Germline CDR1 is SQVTM and CDR2 is ANQGSEA. V was clipped by 4 bases and J by 2 bases; unmatched bases: 11. In DNA form, the CDR3 reads TGCAGCGTTGGGATGACAGGGTTCAGAACCTACGAGCAGTACTTC. Its protein product is CSVGMTGFRTYEQYF.

The chain couples TRBV29-1 to TRBJ1-1, with 9 bases lining up with TRBD1. CDR3 length: 13 amino acids. J gave up 3 bases and V 6 bases, and 5 bases lay outside the gene matches. In germline, CDR1 is SQVTM, CDR2 ANQGSEA. This chain's CDR3 is CSVGTGRDTEAFF. The CDR3 DNA sequence: TGCAGCGTCGGGACAGGGAGAGACACTGAAGCTTTCTTT. Combining the CDR3 with reference TRBV29-1 and TRBJ1-1 gives the whole variable domain SAVISQKPSRDICQRGTSLTIQCQVDSQVTMMFWYRQQPGQSLTLIATANQGSEATYESGFVIDKFPISRPNLTFSTLTVSNMSPEDSSIYLCSVGTGRDTEAFFGQGTRLTVV.

This chain's CDR3 is CASSVASSGAKEKLFF. The CDR3 coding sequence is TGTGCCAGCAGCGTAGCTTCCTCAGGGGCAAAAGAAAAACTGTTTTTT. The J gene is TRBJ1-4, the V gene TRBV9; D perhaps matches TRBD1 (6 bases). The length of the CDR3 is 16 residues. V was pared by 0 bases and J by 8 bases, with 17 bases between. Germline CDR1 is SGDLS and CDR2 is YYNGEE.

The rearrangement joins TRBV9 to TRBJ2-7; TRBD1 is a possible D gene (6 bases). Germline V gene sequence: CDR1 SGDLS, CDR2 YYNGEE. The CDR3 has 16 amino acids. V dropped 4 bases and J dropped 2 bases, with 19 bases sitting between them. This CDR3 is CASSRGVGSGAYEQYF. In DNA, the CDR3 is TGTGCCAGCAGCCGAGGGGTCGGGTCAGGGGCCTACGAGCAGTACTTC. Filled out from reference TRBV9 and TRBJ2-7, the complete variable domain reads DSGVTQTPKHLITATGQRVTLRCSPRSGDLSVYWYQQSLDQGLQFLIQYYNGEERAKGNILERFSAQQFPDLHSELNLSSLELGDSALYFCASSRGVGSGAYEQYFGPGTRLTVT.

The sample holds a few counts of this clonotype. V gene TRBV5-1 combines with J gene TRBJ2-1; tentatively, D is TRBD2 (6 bases). The CDR3 runs to 13 residues. V was cut by 7 bases and J by 9 bases, with 17 bases left in between. Per germline, CDR1 SGHRS and CDR2 YFSETQ. The CDR3: CASFKAGSSEQFF. DNA for the CDR3: TGCGCCAGCTTCAAGGCGGGGAGCAGTGAGCAGTTCTTC. The full variable domain, its missing parts supplied by reference TRBV5-1 and TRBJ2-1, is KAGVTQTPRYLIKTRGQQVTLSCSPISGHRSVSWYQQTPGQGLQFLFEYFSETQRNKGNFPGRFSGRQFSNSRSEMNVSTLELGDSALYLCASFKAGSSEQFFGPGTRLTVL.

The V and J genes are TRBV29-1 and TRBJ1-2, with 8 bases lining up with TRBD1. Trimming took 7 bases from V and 4 from J; bases not matched to a gene: 14. The CDR3 loop spans 15 amino acids. CDR1 is SQVTM and CDR2 is ANQGSEA in the germline V gene. This CDR3 is CSATGQGKESYGYTF. DNA for the CDR3: TGCAGCGCAACCGGACAGGGAAAGGAGTCCTATGGCTACACCTTC.

This clonotype occurred a few times. The rearrangement uses TRBV20-1 and TRBJ2-7; 13 bases line up with TRBD2. The J call is in doubt because the DNA end fits TRBJ2-5 better. Germline CDR1 is DFQATT and CDR2 is SNEGSKA (reference sequence). The CDR3 is 16 amino acids. The CDR3 is CSATPGLAGIRETQYF. Here the CDR3 DNA reads TGCAGTGCGACCCCGGGACTAGCGGGGATCCGCGAGACCCAGTACTTC.

This chain links TRBV28 with TRBJ2-4; 7 bases fit TRBD2. The J segment lost 13 bases and the V segment lost 9 bases, leaving 9 bases of the junction unmatched. Germline V gene data show CDR1 as MDHEN and CDR2 as SYDVKM. The CDR3 is 11 residues long. DNA for the CDR3: TGTGCCAGTCTAGCGGTCAATGAGCAGTACTTC. Encoded protein: CASLAVNEQYF.

The V call is TRBV6-1, the J call TRBJ2-5; 7 bases align to TRBD2. This CDR3 comprises 14 residues. V was clipped by 2 bases and J by 6 bases; unmatched bases: 6. The germline V gene encodes CDR1 MNHNS and CDR2 SASEGT. The CDR3 bases are TGTGCCAGCAGTGAAATGGGGACTAAGAAGACCCAGTACTTC. This encodes CASSEMGTKKTQYF.

The sample holds a few counts of this clonotype. This chain uses TRBV27 with TRBJ2-3; D is tentatively TRBD1 or TRBD2 (5 bases each). The CDR3 spans 17 residues. Trimming took 0 bases from V and 1 from J, leaving 14 bases between them. CDR1 is MNHEY, CDR2 SMNVEV, per germline (reference sequence). The CDR3 reads CASSLSQPGLRTDTQYF. The CDR3 region has the DNA TGTGCCAGCAGTTTATCCCAGCCGGGGCTTCGCACAGATACGCAGTATTTT.

V gene TRBV10-3 combines with J gene TRBJ2-5; the match to TRBD1 covers 8 bases. J gave up 1 base and V 10 bases, and 5 bases lay outside the gene matches. CDR3 size: 13 residues. Germline V gene data show CDR1 as ENHRY and CDR2 as SYGVKD. The CDR3 reads CASGQGPQETQYF. In nucleotides, the CDR3 is TGTGCCAGCGGACAGGGCCCCCAAGAGACCCAGTACTTC.

This clonotype has more than one count but fewer than ten. The rearrangement uses TRBV9 and TRBJ2-1, with a possible D match to TRBD2 (5 bases). Trimming took off 0 bases at V and 10 bases at J, with 5 bases between the two ends. The CDR3 sequence is 11 residues long. Germline lookup yields CDR1 SGDLS and CDR2 YYNGEE. CDR3 in DNA: TGTGCCAGCAGCGTAGGGGAGGAGCAGTTCTTC. Encoded protein: CASSVGEEQFF.

A single count supports this clonotype. The V call is TRBV20-1, the J call TRBJ2-1, with no clear D. CDR1 DFQATT and CDR2 SNEGSKA come from the germline V gene (reference sequence). The V end was cut by 6 bases, the J end by 0 bases, with 12 bases between. The CDR3 covers 14 residues. The CDR3 sequence is CSAARGSSYNEQFF. The DNA for the CDR3 is TGCAGTGCAGCAAGAGGTTCCTCCTACAATGAGCAGTTCTTC.